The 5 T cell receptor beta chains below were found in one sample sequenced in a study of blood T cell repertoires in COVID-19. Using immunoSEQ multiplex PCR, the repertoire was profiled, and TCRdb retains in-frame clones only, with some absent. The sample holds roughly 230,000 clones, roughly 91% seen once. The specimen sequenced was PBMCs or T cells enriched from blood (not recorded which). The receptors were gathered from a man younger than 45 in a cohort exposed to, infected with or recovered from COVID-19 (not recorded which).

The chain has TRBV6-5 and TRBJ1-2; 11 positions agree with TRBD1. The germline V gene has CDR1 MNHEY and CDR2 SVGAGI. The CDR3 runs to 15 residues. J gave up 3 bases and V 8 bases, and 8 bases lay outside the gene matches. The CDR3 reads CASLGMGQGDYGYTF. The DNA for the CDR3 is TGTGCCAGCTTGGGAATGGGACAGGGGGACTATGGCTACACCTTC.

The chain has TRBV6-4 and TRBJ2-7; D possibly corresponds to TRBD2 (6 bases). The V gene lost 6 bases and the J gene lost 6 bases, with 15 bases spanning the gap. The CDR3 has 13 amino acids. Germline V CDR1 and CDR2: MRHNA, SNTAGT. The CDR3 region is CASSRELASEQYF. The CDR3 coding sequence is TGTGCCAGCAGCCGAGAACTAGCCTCCGAGCAGTACTTC.

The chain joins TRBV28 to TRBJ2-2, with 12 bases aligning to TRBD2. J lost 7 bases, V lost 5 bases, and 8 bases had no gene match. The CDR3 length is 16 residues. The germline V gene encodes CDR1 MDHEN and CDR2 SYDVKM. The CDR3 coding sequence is TGTGCCAGCAGTCTAAAGACTAGCGGGAGTCACGGGGAGCTGTTTTTT. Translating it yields CASSLKTSGSHGELFF.

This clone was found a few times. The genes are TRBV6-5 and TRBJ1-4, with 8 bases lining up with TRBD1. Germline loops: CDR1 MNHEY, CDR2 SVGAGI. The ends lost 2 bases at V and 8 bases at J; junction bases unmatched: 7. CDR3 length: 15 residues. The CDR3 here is CASSYGQGIGEKLFF. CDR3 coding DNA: TGTGCCAGCAGTTACGGACAGGGCATCGGGGAAAAACTGTTTTTT.

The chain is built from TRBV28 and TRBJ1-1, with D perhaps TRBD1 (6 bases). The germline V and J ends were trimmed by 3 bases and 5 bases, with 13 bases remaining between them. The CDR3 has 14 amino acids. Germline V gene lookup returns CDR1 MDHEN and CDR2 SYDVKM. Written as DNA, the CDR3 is TGTGCCAGCAGTTTCTGGGACATATCGACTGAAGCTTTCTTT. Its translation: CASSFWDISTEAFF.